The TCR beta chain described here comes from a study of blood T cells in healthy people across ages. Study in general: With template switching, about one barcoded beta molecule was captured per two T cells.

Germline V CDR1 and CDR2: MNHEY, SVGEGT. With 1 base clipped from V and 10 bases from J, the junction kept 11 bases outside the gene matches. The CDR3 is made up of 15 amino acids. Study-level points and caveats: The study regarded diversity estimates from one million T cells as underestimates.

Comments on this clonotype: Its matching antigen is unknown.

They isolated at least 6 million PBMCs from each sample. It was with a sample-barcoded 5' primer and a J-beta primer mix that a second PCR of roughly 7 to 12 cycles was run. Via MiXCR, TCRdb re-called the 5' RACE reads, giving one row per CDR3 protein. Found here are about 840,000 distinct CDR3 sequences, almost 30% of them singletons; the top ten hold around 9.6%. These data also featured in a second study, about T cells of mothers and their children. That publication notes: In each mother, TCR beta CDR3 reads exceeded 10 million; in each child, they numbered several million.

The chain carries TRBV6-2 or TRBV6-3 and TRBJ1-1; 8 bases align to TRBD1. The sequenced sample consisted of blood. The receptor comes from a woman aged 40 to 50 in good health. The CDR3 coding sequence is TGTGCCAGCAGTTACTATGCCGGGACAGGTGTTCGAGCTTTCTTT. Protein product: CASSYYAGTGVRAFF.